This T cell receptor beta chain appears in the sequencing data of a study of T cell repertoires in cytomegalovirus infection. On the study more broadly: The study used recently identified HLA-C-restricted and well-studied HLA-B-restricted CMV epitopes. Indications of both CMV infection and matching HLA type were provided by public TCR beta signatures. Study conclusions and caveats: Pooled public TCR beta family frequency picked out CMV carriers with the relevant HLA. The ex vivo response was dominated by HLA-C-restricted CMV-specific TCR beta clonotypes.

On this clonotype: What it binds is not known.

TCRdb called the reads again in MiXCR, with one record for every CDR3 protein. The profile shows about 900,000 distinct CDR3 sequences, approximately 31% of them singletons. From germline, CDR1 is MNHEY and CDR2 SVGAGI. J was trimmed by 14 bases and V by 6 bases; bases with no gene match: 10. The CDR3 length is 12 residues. The TCR originated in a human donor in good health (CMV status not recorded). Some clones in this sample may be carry-over from other donors' samples. Here the sequenced sample was cultured CD8+ T cells from PBMCs, taken from culture after CMV antigen stimulation. The chain has TRBV6-5 and TRBJ2-3; TRBD2 matches at 8 bases. Here the CDR3 reads CASSPGGELWYF. DNA of the CDR3: TGTGCCAGCAGCCCCGGGGGGGAGCTGTGGTATTTT.